This passage covers 20 T cell receptor beta chains from one sample sequenced in a study of shared clonotypes between healthy human individuals. Using immunoSEQ multiplex PCR, the repertoire was profiled, and TCRdb retains in-frame clones only, with some absent. The repertoire consists of millions of clones, with about 95% occurring once and the leading ten covering about 1.1%. CD45RO-negative, CCR7-positively selected cells formed the naive CD8 fraction, excluding terminally differentiated effector memory CD45RA+ cells. The sequencing sample was made of naive CD8+ T cells sorted from blood. The source of these receptors is a young man in good health.

V and J are TRBV30 and TRBJ2-3; maybe TRBD2 (6 bases). Deletions cut 2 bases from V and 2 bases from J, with 14 bases between. Germline loops: CDR1 GTSNPN, CDR2 SVGIG (reference sequence). The CDR3 sequence is 15 residues long. In DNA form, the CDR3 reads TGTGCCTGGAGTCTGGGGGGTGGATCCACAGATACGCAGTATTTT. Translation gives CAWSLGGGSTDTQYF.

The V gene is TRBV27, the J gene TRBJ2-1; D is possibly TRBD1 or TRBD2 (6 bases each). This CDR3 has 15 residues. CDR1 and CDR2 (germline): MNHEY, SMNVEV (reference sequence). Trimming stripped 4 bases from V and 9 bases from J, with 19 bases between. CDR3 residues: CASSWGDMTKGEQFF. The CDR3 nucleotides are TGTGCCAGCAGTTGGGGGGACATGACCAAGGGTGAGCAGTTCTTC.

The chain uses TRBV5-4 and TRBJ2-7; the D gene is possibly TRBD2 (6 bases). Trimming removed 0 bases from V and 3 bases from J, with 13 bases in between. The CDR3 spans 15 residues. The germline V gene encodes CDR1 SGHNT and CDR2 YYREEE (reference sequence). CDR3 coding DNA: TGTGCCAGCAGCTTGGTGCAGGGAGGCGGCTACGAGCAGTACTTC. Its protein product is CASSLVQGGGYEQYF.

The chain is built from TRBV4-3 and TRBJ2-7; D is undetermined. The germline gives CDR1 LGHNA, CDR2 YSLEER. V was clipped by 0 bases and J by 3 bases, with 9 bases between them. The CDR3 contains 14 residues. CDR3 region: CASSQDQSGYEQYF. In nucleotides, the CDR3 is TGCGCCAGCAGCCAAGATCAATCCGGCTACGAGCAGTACTTC.

The gene calls are TRBV4-1 and TRBJ2-7; 7 bases match TRBD1. J was trimmed by 0 bases and V by 4 bases; bases with no gene match: 9. The V gene's germline CDR1 is MGHRA and CDR2 YSYEKL. The CDR3 is made up of 16 amino acids. This chain's CDR3 is CASSLTRDSNSYEQYF. The CDR3 bases are TGCGCCAGCAGCCTTACCCGGGACAGCAACTCCTACGAGCAGTACTTC.

With regard to this clone: Other DNA sequences in the sample encode the same CDR3. The chain carries TRBV5-1 and TRBJ2-1; TRBD1 aligns across 8 bases. CDR1 is SGHRS, CDR2 YFSETQ, per germline. Trimming cost V 2 bases and J 6 bases; bases outside gene matches: 1. The CDR3 has 13 residues. CDR3 sequence reads: CASSLGQGNEQFF. As DNA, the CDR3 is TGCGCCAGCAGCTTAGGACAGGGCAATGAGCAGTTCTTC.

The J gene is TRBJ2-7, the V gene TRBV6-6; 8 positions match TRBD2. The CDR3 covers 14 residues. The germline V gene has CDR1 MNHNY and CDR2 SVGAGI (reference sequence). J gave up 0 bases and V 6 bases, and 4 bases lay outside the gene matches. DNA of the CDR3: TGTGCCAGCAGCTTCGGGACTAGCTCCTACGAGCAGTACTTC. Its protein is CASSFGTSSYEQYF.

This rearrangement joins TRBV2 to TRBJ2-7; either TRBD1 or TRBD2 may supply D (5 bases each). Germline V gene sequence: CDR1 SNHLY, CDR2 FYNNEI. This CDR3 comprises 16 residues. Trimming removed 3 bases from V and 2 bases from J, with 17 bases in between. The CDR3 here is CASSDPLRDQTYEQYF. CDR3 DNA: TGTGCCAGCAGTGATCCCCTACGGGACCAAACCTACGAGCAGTACTTC.

V and J are TRBV13 and TRBJ2-1; D perhaps matches TRBD2 (6 bases). Per the germline V gene, CDR1 is PRHDT and CDR2 is FYEKMQ (reference sequence). Trimming took 5 bases from V and 1 from J, leaving 9 bases between them. This CDR3 has 14 amino acids. For the CDR3, the DNA is TGTGCCAGCAGCCCGCGGGAATCCTACAATGAGCAGTTCTTC. Protein product: CASSPRESYNEQFF.

As concerns this clone: The sample has other DNA sequences that encode this CDR3 too. This rearrangement joins TRBV27 to TRBJ2-7; tentatively, D is TRBD2 (6 bases). V shed 2 bases and J shed 2 bases, with 10 bases lying between them. CDR1 and CDR2 (germline): MNHEY, SMNVEV (reference sequence). This CDR3 contains 14 residues. The CDR3 is CASSLTGDPYEQYF. Written as DNA, the CDR3 is TGTGCCAGCAGTTTAACGGGAGACCCCTACGAGCAGTACTTC.

Only one count was recorded for this clone. The sample holds other DNA sequences that translate to the same CDR3. V gene TRBV11-2 combines with J gene TRBJ2-7; D is undetermined. The CDR3 runs 12 residues. V gave up 1 base and J gave up 1 base, with 2 bases separating them. From germline, CDR1 is SGHAT and CDR2 FQNNGV. The CDR3 DNA is TGTGCCAGCAGCTTAGCGTCCTACGAGCAGTACTTC. This translates into CASSLASYEQYF.

V gene TRBV5-4 combines with J gene TRBJ2-3; D remains ambiguous. CDR1 SGHNT and CDR2 YYREEE come from the germline V gene (reference sequence). The V end lost 4 bases, the J end lost 2 bases, and 8 bases lay between the germline ends. The CDR3 has 13 residues. CDR3 DNA sequence: TGTGCCAGCAGCATCGAACCCACAGATACGCAGTATTTT. Translation gives CASSIEPTDTQYF.

CDR3 in DNA: TGTGCCAGCAGCTTTGAGGCCTACAGCTACGAGCAGTACTTC. It is translated as CASSFEAYSYEQYF. The chain couples TRBV7-8 to TRBJ2-7; unclear D gene. The CDR3 totals 14 residues. V was clipped by 3 bases and J by 3 bases, with 12 bases between them. Germline V gene sequence: CDR1 SGHVS, CDR2 FQNEAQ. The variable domain in full, completed from reference TRBV7-8 and TRBJ2-7, reads GAGVSQSPRYKVAKRGQDVALRCDPISGHVSLFWYQQALGQGPEFLTYFQNEAQLDKSGLPSDRFFAERPEGSVSTLKIQRTQQEDSAVYLCASSFEAYSYEQYFGPGTRLTVT.

The chain uses TRBV6-1 and TRBJ2-7; 8 bases line up with TRBD2. The junction had 5 bases not matched to a gene; V was cut back by 6 bases and J by 1 base. CDR3 length: 14 amino acids. Per the germline V gene, CDR1 is MNHNS and CDR2 is SASEGT. In nucleotides, the CDR3 is TGTGCCAGCAGGCCGGGACTAGGGTCCTACGAGCAGTACTTC. Translated: CASRPGLGSYEQYF.

The count of this clone is one. The same CDR3 is also encoded by other DNA sequences in this sample. The rearrangement links TRBV27 to TRBJ2-7, with D maybe TRBD1 (5 bases). V lost 3 bases to trimming and J lost 6 bases, with 9 bases between them. This CDR3 region has 12 residues. Germline CDR1 reads MNHEY; CDR2 reads SMNVEV (reference sequence). CDR3 residues: CASSFIGAEQYF. The CDR3 coding sequence is TGTGCCAGCAGTTTCATAGGGGCCGAGCAGTACTTC.

The chain uses TRBV2 and TRBJ2-2, with unresolved D. Looked up from germline, CDR1 is SNHLY and CDR2 is FYNNEI. V lost 10 bases, J lost 3 bases, and 12 bases lay in between. This CDR3 is built from 13 residues. CDR3 nucleotide sequence: TGTGCCACAGCCACAGCTTACACCGGGGAGCTGTTTTTT. Translation: CATATAYTGELFF.

This chain connects TRBV4-3 to TRBJ1-1, with a weak D call TRBD1 (5 bases). CDR1 is LGHNA and CDR2 is YSLEER in the germline V gene. Deletions cut 4 bases from V and 6 bases from J, with 15 bases between. The CDR3 length is 14 residues. The CDR3: CASSPGEGIPEAFF. In nucleotides, the CDR3 is TGCGCCAGCAGCCCGGGGGAGGGTATACCTGAAGCTTTCTTT.

The chain is built from TRBV2 and TRBJ1-2; maybe TRBD1 (5 bases). Trimming shortened V by 3 bases and J by 1 base, and 12 bases separated the two germline ends. This CDR3 has 15 residues. Germline V gene lookup returns CDR1 SNHLY and CDR2 FYNNEI. Written as DNA, the CDR3 is TGTGCCAGCAGTGATGCGGCAGGGAATAACTATGGCTACACCTTC. Its translation is CASSDAAGNNYGYTF.

The V gene is TRBV30, the J gene TRBJ2-7; the match to TRBD1 covers 9 bases. Germline-derived CDR1 and CDR2 are GTSNPN and SVGIG (reference sequence). This CDR3 has 14 amino acids. V lost 5 bases to trimming and J lost 2 bases; unmatched junction nucleotides: 7. CDR3 sequence: CAWGPGTGTYEQYF. Written as DNA, the CDR3 is TGTGCCTGGGGGCCCGGGACAGGGACCTACGAGCAGTACTTC.

The J gene is TRBJ2-1, the V gene TRBV5-4, with TRBD1 as a possible D gene (5 bases). V lost 0 bases and J 4 bases, leaving 8 bases between the germline ends. This CDR3 comprises 14 residues. Germline assignment: CDR1 SGHNT and CDR2 YYREEE (reference sequence). Here the CDR3 DNA reads TGTGCCAGCAGCTTGGTGGGGCCATACAATGAGCAGTTCTTC. It encodes CASSLVGPYNEQFF.